The 5 T cell receptor beta chains in this list originate from one sample, sequenced in a study of human versus mouse CDR3 diversity and MHC coevolution (dated by TCRdb to the late 2010s). Receptor amplification or capture employed the immunoSEQ multiplex PCR assay. The source is immuneACCESS, and TCRdb retained only in-frame sequences with V and J called. Part of the clones is not carried over; for the studies checked, unresolved V genes explain less than half of this, and the remainder is unexplained. Present in this sample are tens of thousands of clones, roughly 93% of which were seen just once. The ten largest clones capture approximately 19% of the sample. Input material: naive CD4+ T cells from blood. The cell subset or site tag for this specimen amounts to: CD45RO-negative CD62L-positive naive CD4 T cells. These receptors came from a person in their sixties in good health.

The chain couples TRBV7-6 to TRBJ2-1; 11 bases match TRBD2. Germline V gene lookup returns CDR1 SGHVS and CDR2 FNYEAQ. The CDR3 runs 18 residues. V shed 5 bases and J 4 bases; nucleotides not matched to a gene: 13. DNA for the CDR3: TGTGCCAGCAGCCCCAATAGCGGGAGGGCCCGGGGGTACAATGAGCAGTTCTTC. Protein: CASSPNSGRARGYNEQFF.

The chain has TRBV19 and TRBJ1-1; 8 positions agree with TRBD1. J gave up 1 base and V 5 bases, and 6 bases lay outside the gene matches. From germline, CDR1 is LNHDA and CDR2 SQIVND (reference sequence). There are 15 residues in the CDR3. The CDR3 loop is CASSPRDRPNTEAFF. CDR3 bases: TGTGCCAGTAGTCCTCGGGACAGGCCGAACACTGAAGCTTTCTTT.

V gene TRBV5-4 combines with J gene TRBJ2-1; TRBD2 matches 12 bases. With V trimmed by 5 bases and J by 5 bases, 5 bases remained unmatched. This CDR3 spans 15 amino acids. The V gene's germline CDR1 is SGHNT and CDR2 YYREEE (reference sequence). DNA for the CDR3: TGTGCCAGCAGTAGGACTAGCGGGAAAAACAATGAGCAGTTCTTC. Translated, it gives CASSRTSGKNNEQFF.

The chain carries TRBV19 and TRBJ2-2; TRBD1 might be the D (6 bases). Germline V gene data show CDR1 as LNHDA and CDR2 as SQIVND (reference sequence). Trimming pared 7 bases from V and 3 bases from J, leaving 15 bases between. CDR3 size: 15 residues. The CDR3 bases are TGTGCCAGTACCCTGGGGGCTAGGGACACCGGGGAGCTGTTTTTT. It translates to CASTLGARDTGELFF. Together with reference TRBV19 and TRBJ2-2, the CDR3 gives the full variable domain: DGGITQSPKYLFRKEGQNVTLSCEQNLNHDAMYWYRQDPGQGLRLIYYSQIVNDFQKGDIAEGYSVSREKKESFPLTVTSAQKNPTAFYLCASTLGARDTGELFFGEGSRLTVL.

V gene TRBV19 combines with J gene TRBJ2-3; 7 positions agree with TRBD2. The CDR3 is made up of 15 amino acids. Germline CDR1 reads LNHDA; CDR2 reads SQIVND (reference sequence). V shed 5 bases, J shed 11 bases, and the junction held 16 bases outside the gene matches. Written as DNA, the CDR3 is TGTGCCAGTAGTCCGGACGGGAGGCCACGTATAAGGCAGTATTTT. Encoded protein: CASSPDGRPRIRQYF. The whole variable domain, filled in from reference TRBV19 and TRBJ2-3, reads DGGITQSPKYLFRKEGQNVTLSCEQNLNHDAMYWYRQDPGQGLRLIYYSQIVNDFQKGDIAEGYSVSREKKESFPLTVTSAQKNPTAFYLCASSPDGRPRIRQYFGPGTRLTVL.